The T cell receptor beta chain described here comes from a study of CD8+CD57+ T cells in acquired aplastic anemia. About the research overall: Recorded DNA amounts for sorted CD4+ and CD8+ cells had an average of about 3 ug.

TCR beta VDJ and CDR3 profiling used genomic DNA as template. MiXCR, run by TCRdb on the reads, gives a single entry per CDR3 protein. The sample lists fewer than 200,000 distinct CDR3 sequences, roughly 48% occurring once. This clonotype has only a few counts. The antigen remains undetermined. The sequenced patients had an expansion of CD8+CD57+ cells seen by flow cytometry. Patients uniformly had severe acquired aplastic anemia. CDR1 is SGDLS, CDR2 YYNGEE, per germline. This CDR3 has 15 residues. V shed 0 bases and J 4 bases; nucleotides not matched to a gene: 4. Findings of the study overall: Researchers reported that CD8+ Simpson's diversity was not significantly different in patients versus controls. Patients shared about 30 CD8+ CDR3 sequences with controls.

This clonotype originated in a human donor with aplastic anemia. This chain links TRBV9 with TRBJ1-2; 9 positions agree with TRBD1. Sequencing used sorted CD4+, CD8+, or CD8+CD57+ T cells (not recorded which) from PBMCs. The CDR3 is CASSVAKGQGYGYTF. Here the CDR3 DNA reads TGTGCCAGCAGCGTAGCCAAGGGACAGGGCTATGGCTACACCTTC.